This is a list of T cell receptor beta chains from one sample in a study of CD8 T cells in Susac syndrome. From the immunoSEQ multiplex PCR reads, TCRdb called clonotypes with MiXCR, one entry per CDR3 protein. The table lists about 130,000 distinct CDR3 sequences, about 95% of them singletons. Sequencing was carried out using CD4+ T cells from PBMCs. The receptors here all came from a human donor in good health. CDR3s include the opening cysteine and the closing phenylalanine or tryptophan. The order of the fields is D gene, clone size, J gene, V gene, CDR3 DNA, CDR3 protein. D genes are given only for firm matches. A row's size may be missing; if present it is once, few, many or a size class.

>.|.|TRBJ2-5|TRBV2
TGTGCCAGCAGTCGACAGGAAGAGACCCAGTACTTC
CASSRQEETQYF
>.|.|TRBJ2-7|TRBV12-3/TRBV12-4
TGTGCCAGCAGTTGGGACGGAATCTACGAGCAGTACTTC
CASSWDGIYEQYF
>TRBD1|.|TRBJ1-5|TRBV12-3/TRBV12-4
TGTGCCAGCAGTTTACGACAGGGAGGAGCGCCCCAGCATTTT
CASSLRQGGAPQHF
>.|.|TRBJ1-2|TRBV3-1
TGTGCCAGCAGCCCCCCTAGGTGGCGGGGGGATGGCTACACCTTC
CASSPPRWRGDGYTF
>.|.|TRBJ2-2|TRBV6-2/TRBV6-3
TGTGCCAGCACTAACAGGTTATCCGGGGAGCTGTTTTTT
CASTNRLSGELFF
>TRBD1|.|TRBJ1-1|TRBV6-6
TGTGCCAGCAGAACACAGGGGGTAAAGATGAACACTGAAGTTTTCTTT
CASRTQGVKMNTEVFF
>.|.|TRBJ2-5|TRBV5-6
TGTGCCAGCAGCTTGGGGGACGCAGAAGAGACCCAGTACTTC
CASSLGDAEETQYF
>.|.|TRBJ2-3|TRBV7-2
TGTGCCAGCAGCCCCCAGCGCCCGCGCACAGATACGCAGTATTTT
CASSPQRPRTDTQYF
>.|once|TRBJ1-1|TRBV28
TGTGCCAGCCATAGGAACACTGAAGCTTTCTTT
CASHRNTEAFF
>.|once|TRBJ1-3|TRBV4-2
TGTGCCAGCAGCCAAGTCGAAGGGAAAGGAAACACCATATATTTT
CASSQVEGKGNTIYF
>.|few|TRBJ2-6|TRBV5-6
TGTGCCAGCAGCTTGGGACTGACTTCTGGGGCCAACGTCCTGACTTTC
CASSLGLTSGANVLTF
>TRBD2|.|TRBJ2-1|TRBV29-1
TGCAGCGTCTTGTCGGGACTAGCGGGAGATGAGCAGTTCTTC
CSVLSGLAGDEQFF
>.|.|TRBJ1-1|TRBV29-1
TGCAGCGGCGGGGGGTGGAACACTGAAGCTTTCTTT
CSGGGWNTEAFF
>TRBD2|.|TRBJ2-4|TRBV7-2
TGTGCCAGCAGCCCGTTGGTGGGACTAGTCCAAAACATTCAGTACTTC
CASSPLVGLVQNIQYF
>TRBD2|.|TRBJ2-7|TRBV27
TGTGCCAGCCGACGACTAGCGGAGACCTACGAGCAGTACTTC
CASRRLAETYEQYF
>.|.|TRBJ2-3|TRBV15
TGTGCCACCAGCAGAGATGGGCGAGGGAGCACTATCGCGCAGTATTTT
CATSRDGRGSTIAQYF
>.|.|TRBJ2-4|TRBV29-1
TGCAGCGTTGAATTGTTCTCTACTATTCAGTACTTC
CSVELFSTIQYF
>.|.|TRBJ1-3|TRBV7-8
TGTGCCAGCAGCTTAGCGCAAGGGCTTACAGGAAACACCATATATTTT
CASSLAQGLTGNTIYF
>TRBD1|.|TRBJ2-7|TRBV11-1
TGTGCCAGCAGCCGCCGACAGGGCTCCTACGAGCAGTACTTC
CASSRRQGSYEQYF
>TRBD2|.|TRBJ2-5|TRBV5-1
TGCGCCAGCAGCTTTGGACTAGCGGGAGGGCCAGGAGAGACCCAGTACTTC
CASSFGLAGGPGETQYF
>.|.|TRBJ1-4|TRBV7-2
TGTGCCAGCAGCTTAGGGGTGCGGGAAAAACTGTTTTTT
CASSLGVREKLFF
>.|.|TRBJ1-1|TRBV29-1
TGCAGCGTTGACTCGGCGGCCGGCAACACTGAAGCTTTCTTT
CSVDSAAGNTEAFF
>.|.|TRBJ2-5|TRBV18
TGTGCCAGCGAACGGGTGGGAGAGACCCAGTACTTC
CASERVGETQYF
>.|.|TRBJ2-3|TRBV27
TGTGCCAGTCTGTCCACAGATACGCAGTATTTT
CASLSTDTQYF
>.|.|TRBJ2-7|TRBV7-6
TGTGCCAGCAGCCCCAATAGGAACGACGAGCAGTACTTC
CASSPNRNDEQYF
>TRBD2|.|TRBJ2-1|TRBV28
TGTGCCAGCAGTTCGGGCAGATACGGACTAGCGGGAGCGCCGGAACCCTACAATGAGCAGTTCTTC
CASSSGRYGLAGAPEPYNEQFF
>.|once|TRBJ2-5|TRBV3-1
TGTGCCAGCAGCCACGGTCAAGCGACCCAGTACTTC
CASSHGQATQYF
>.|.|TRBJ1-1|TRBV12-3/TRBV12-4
TGTGCCAGCAGGGCAGGGCCGAACACTGAAGCTTTCTTT
CASRAGPNTEAFF
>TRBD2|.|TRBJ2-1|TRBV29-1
TGCAGCGTTGATTCAGGGGGCCCGACTAGCGGGAAGGGTGAGCAGTTCTTC
CSVDSGGPTSGKGEQFF
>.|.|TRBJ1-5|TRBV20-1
TGCAGTGCCCCGGAAGCAGGGTATTTTAATCAGCCCCAGCATTTT
CSAPEAGYFNQPQHF
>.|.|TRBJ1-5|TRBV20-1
TGCAGTGCTAGAATGAAACTCCTGTGGAATCAGCCCCAGCATTTT
CSARMKLLWNQPQHF